This T cell receptor beta chain appears in the sequencing data of a study of cytomegalovirus exposure and HLA in healthy donors. Study-level findings and limits: For most TCR beta V segments, an earlier analysis put the productive rate at about 87% or about 30% of the time. Researchers had no immune exposure information except CMV serostatus available.

Primers: 60 Vbeta forward and 13 Jbeta reverse. Clones were sequenced by immunoSEQ multiplex PCR, and TCRdb holds only the in-frame ones, with some missing. This sample yields around 140,000 clones, of which approximately 84% are seen a single time; 1.4% to 1.5% belongs to the top ten. To note about this clone: What it binds is not known. The final CDR3 position lacks the conserved phenylalanine or tryptophan, pointing to a likely read error.

CDR1 is MGHRA and CDR2 is YSYEKL in the germline V gene. This CDR3 is built from 15 residues. The ends lost 4 bases at V and 6 bases at J; junction bases unmatched: 10. Sequenced: PBMCs. This clonotype was obtained from a man aged 25-40 years in good health and CMV-seropositive. The V and J genes are TRBV4-1 and TRBJ2-7; 9 nucleotides agree with TRBD1. The CDR3 protein is CASSRRTGDSFEQYL. The CDR3 DNA is TGCGCCAGCAGCCGTAGGACAGGGGATAGTTTCGAGCAGTACCTC.